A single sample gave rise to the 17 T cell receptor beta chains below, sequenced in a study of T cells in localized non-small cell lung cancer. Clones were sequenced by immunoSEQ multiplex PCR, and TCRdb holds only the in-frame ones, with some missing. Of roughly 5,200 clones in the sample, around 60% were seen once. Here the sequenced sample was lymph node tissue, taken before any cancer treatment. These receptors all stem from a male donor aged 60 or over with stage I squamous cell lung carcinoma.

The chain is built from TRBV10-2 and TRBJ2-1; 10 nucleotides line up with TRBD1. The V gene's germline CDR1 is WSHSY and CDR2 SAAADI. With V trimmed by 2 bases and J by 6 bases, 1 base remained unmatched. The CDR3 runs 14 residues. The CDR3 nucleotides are TGCGCCAGCAGTGAGGGACAGGGGGTCAATGAGCAGTTCTTC. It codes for CASSEGQGVNEQFF.

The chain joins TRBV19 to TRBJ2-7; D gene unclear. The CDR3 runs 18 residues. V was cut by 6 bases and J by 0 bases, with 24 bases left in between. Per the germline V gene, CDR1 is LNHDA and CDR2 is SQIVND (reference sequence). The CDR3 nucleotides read TGTGCCAGTAGCCCCGCAGCCAGGCACAGTGGGAACTCCTACGAGCAGTACTTC. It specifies CASSPAARHSGNSYEQYF.

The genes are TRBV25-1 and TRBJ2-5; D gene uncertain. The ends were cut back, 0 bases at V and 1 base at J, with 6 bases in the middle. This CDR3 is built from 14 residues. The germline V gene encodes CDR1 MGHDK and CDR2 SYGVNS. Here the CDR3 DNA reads TGTGCCAGCAGTGAATATAAGGGCCAAGAGACCCAGTACTTC. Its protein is CASSEYKGQETQYF.

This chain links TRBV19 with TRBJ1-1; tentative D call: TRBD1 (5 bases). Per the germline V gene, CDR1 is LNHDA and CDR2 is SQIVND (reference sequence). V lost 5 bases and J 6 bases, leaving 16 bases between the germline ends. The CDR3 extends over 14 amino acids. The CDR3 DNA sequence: TGTGCCAGTAGTTTTAGGGAGAGAGGGGCTGAAGCTTTCTTT. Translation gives CASSFRERGAEAFF.

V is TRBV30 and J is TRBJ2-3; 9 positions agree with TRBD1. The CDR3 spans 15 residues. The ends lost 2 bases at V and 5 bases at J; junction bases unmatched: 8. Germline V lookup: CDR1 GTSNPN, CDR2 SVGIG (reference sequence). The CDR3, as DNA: TGTGCCTGGAGTCGCTCCCGGGACAGGGAAGATACGCAGTATTTT. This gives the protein CAWSRSRDREDTQYF.

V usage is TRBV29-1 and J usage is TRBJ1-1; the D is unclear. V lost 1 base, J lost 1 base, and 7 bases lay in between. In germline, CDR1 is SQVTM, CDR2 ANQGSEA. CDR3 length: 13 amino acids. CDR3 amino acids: CSVEGVGNTEAFF. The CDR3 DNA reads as TGCAGCGTTGAAGGGGTAGGGAACACTGAAGCTTTCTTT.

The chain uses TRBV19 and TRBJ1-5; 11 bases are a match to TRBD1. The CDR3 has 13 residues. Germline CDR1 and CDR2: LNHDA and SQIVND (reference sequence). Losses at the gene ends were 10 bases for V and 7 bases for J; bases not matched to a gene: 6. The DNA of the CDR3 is TGTGCCACGATCGGGGACAGGGGGCAGCCCCAGCATTTT. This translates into CATIGDRGQPQHF.

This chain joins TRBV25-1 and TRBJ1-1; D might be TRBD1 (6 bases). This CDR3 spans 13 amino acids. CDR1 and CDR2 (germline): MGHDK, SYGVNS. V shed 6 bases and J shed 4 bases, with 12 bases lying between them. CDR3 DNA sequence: TGTGCCAGCAGCTGGGGAGGGGGCACTGAAGCTTTCTTT. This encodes CASSWGGGTEAFF.

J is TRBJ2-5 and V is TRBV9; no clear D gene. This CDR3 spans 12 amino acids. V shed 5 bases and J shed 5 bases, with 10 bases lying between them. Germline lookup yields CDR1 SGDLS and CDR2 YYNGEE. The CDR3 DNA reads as TGTGCCAGCAGTGACCTGGGGGAGACCCAGTACTTC. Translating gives CASSDLGETQYF.

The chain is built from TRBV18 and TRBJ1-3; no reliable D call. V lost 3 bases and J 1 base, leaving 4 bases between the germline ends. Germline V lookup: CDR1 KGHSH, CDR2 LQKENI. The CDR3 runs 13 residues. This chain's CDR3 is CASSPDSGNTIYF. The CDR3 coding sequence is TGTGCCAGCTCACCGGATTCTGGAAACACCATATATTTT. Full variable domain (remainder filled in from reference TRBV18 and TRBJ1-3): NAGVMQNPRHLVRRRGQEARLRCSPMKGHSHVYWYRQLPEEGLKFMVYLQKENIIDESGMPKERFSAEFPKEGPSILRIQQVVRGDSAAYFCASSPDSGNTIYFGEGSWLTVV.

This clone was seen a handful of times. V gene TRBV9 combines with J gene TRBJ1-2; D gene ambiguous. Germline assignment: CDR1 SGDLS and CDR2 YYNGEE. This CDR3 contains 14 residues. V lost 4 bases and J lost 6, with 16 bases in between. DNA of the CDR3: TGTGCCAGCAGCCTCCAGGTACTCGACGATGGCTACACCTTC. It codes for CASSLQVLDDGYTF.

The CDR3 loop reads CASSSGLVFIHEQFF. DNA of the CDR3: TGTGCCAGCAGTTCCGGACTAGTTTTTATCCATGAGCAGTTCTTC. The rearrangement uses TRBV28 and TRBJ2-1; 7 nucleotides align to TRBD2. The J segment lost 8 bases and the V segment lost 4 bases, leaving 11 bases of the junction unmatched. Germline V gene lookup returns CDR1 MDHEN and CDR2 SYDVKM. This CDR3 region has 15 residues. The variable domain in full, with the rest retrieved from reference TRBV28 and TRBJ2-1, is DVKVTQSSRYLVKRTGEKVFLECVQDMDHENMFWYRQDPGLGLRLIYFSYDVKMKEKGDIPEGYSVSREKKERFSLILESASTNQTSMYLCASSSGLVFIHEQFFGPGTRLTVL.

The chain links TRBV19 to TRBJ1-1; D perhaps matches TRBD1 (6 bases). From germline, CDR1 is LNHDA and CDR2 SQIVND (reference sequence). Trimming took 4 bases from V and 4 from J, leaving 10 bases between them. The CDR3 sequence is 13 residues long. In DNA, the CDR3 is TGTGCCAGTAGTAGCAGGGGTTTCACTGAAGCTTTCTTT. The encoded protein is CASSSRGFTEAFF.

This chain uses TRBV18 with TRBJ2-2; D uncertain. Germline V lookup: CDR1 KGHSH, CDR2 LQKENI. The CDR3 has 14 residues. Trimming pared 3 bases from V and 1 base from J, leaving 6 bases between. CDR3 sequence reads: CASSPDGNTGELFF. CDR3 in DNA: TGTGCCAGCTCACCGGACGGGAACACCGGGGAGCTGTTTTTT.

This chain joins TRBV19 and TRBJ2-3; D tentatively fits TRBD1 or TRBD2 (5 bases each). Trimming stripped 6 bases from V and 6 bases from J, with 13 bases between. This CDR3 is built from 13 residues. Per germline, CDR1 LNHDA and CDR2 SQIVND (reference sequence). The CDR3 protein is CASRVVGTDTQYF. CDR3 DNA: TGTGCCAGTAGGGTAGTCGGGACGGATACGCAGTATTTT.

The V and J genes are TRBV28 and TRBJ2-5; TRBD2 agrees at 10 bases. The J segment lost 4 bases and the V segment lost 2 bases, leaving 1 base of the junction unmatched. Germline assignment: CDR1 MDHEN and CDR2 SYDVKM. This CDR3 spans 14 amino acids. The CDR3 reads CASSLLAGAETQYF. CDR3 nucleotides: TGTGCCAGCAGTTTACTAGCGGGAGCAGAGACCCAGTACTTC.

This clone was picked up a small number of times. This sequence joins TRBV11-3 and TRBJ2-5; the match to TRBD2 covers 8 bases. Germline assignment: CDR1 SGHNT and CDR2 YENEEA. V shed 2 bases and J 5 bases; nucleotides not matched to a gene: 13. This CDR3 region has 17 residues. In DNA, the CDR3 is TGTGCCAGCAGCTTACCATCTAGCGGGCCTGGGGAGGAGACCCAGTACTTC. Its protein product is CASSLPSSGPGEETQYF.